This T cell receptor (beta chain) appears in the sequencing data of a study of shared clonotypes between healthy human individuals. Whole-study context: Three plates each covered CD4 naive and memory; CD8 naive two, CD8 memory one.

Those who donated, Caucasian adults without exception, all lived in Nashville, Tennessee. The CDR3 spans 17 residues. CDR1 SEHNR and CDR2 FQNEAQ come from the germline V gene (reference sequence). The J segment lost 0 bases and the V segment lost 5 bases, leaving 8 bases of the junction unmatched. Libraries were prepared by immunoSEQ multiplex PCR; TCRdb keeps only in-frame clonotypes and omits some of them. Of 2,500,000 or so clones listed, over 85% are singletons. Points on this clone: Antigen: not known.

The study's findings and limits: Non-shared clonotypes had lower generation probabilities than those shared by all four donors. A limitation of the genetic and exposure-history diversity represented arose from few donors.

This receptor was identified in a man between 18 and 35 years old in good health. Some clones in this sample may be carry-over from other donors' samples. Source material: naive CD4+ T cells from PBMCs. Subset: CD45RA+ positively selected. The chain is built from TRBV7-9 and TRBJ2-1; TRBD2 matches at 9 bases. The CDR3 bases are TGTGCCAGCAGCACCCGAGGTAGCGGGAGCTCCTACAATGAGCAGTTCTTC. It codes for CASSTRGSGSSYNEQFF. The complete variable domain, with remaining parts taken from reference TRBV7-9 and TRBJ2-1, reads DTGVSQNPRHKITKRGQNVTFRCDPISEHNRLYWYRQTLGQGPEFLTYFQNEAQLEKSRLLSDRFSAERPKGSFSTLEIQRTEQGDSAMYLCASSTRGSGSSYNEQFFGPGTRLTVL.